These 22 T cell receptor beta chains came from one sample sequenced in a study of CD4 and CD8 cells across lung adenocarcinoma regions (dated by TCRdb to 2016 to 2019). The library came from PCR. Sequencer: HiSeq X Ten. TCRdb redid the processing of the public reads, applying fastp at Q25 and MiXCR, and retained in-frame beta chains. Each entry merges the rows of one CDR3 protein and shows their most common DNA and genes. For this sample the table gives under 20,000 distinct CDR3 sequences, of which around 46% were detected only once. The top ten clones comprise roughly 34% of the sample. The sample taken for sequencing was CD8+ T cells from the margin of a lung tumor. According to the study, the label for this sample's cell subset or site signals: tumor margin region. The receptors stem from a male donor with lung adenocarcinoma. The CD4 and CD8 labels of this study may be unreliable.

The gene calls are TRBV6-1 and TRBJ2-1, with 13 positions matching TRBD2. TRBJ2-7 explains the end of the DNA better; the J call may be wrong. CDR1 and CDR2 (germline): MNHNS, SASEGT. The CDR3 contains 14 residues. CDR3 residues: CASNGLAGANEQYF. The CDR3, as DNA: TGTGCCAGCAATGGACTAGCGGGAGCTAACGAGCAGTACTTC.

This clonotype has only a few counts. The chain joins TRBV6-5 to TRBJ2-5, with TRBD2 matching over 16 bases. This CDR3 has 18 residues. The germline gives CDR1 MNHEY, CDR2 SVGAGI. The trim removed 0 bases at V and 11 bases at J, leaving 12 bases unmatched. As DNA, the CDR3 is TGTGCCAGCAGTTACTCGTCGTCGGGGACTAGCGGGAGGGCGCAGCAGTACTTC. It codes for CASSYSSSGTSGRAQQYF.

The chain uses TRBV6-1 and TRBJ2-3, with TRBD2 matching over 14 bases. J gave up 0 bases and V 0 bases, and 2 bases lay outside the gene matches. Germline CDR1 MNHNS, CDR2 SASEGT. The CDR3 is 18 amino acids. In DNA form, the CDR3 reads TGTGCCAGCAGTGAAGCGGGACTAGCGGGAGCGAGCACAGATACGCAGTATTTT. Translation gives CASSEAGLAGASTDTQYF.

This clonotype was picked up many times. The V and J genes are TRBV6-1 and TRBJ2-2; 7 nucleotides match TRBD1. Germline V gene sequence: CDR1 MNHNS, CDR2 SASEGT. V trimming: 6 bases; J trimming: 2 bases; junction bases outside the gene matches: 6. This CDR3 contains 15 residues. The CDR3: CASRANRGNTGELFF. CDR3 bases: TGTGCCAGCAGAGCCAACAGGGGTAACACCGGGGAGCTGTTTTTT.

To note about this clonotype: The junction shows a germline mismatch at one end, possibly a read error. CDR3 DNA: TGTGCGGGCACGGGGGGGCGGGACCAAGATACGCAGTATTTC. The encoded protein is CAGTGGRDQDTQYF. The V call is TRBV6-1, the J call TRBJ2-1; 8 bases match TRBD2. Germline assignment: CDR1 MNHNS and CDR2 SASEGT. This CDR3 contains 14 residues.

This clonotype was detected only a few times. The chain recombines TRBV27 with TRBJ2-1; possibly TRBD2 for D (5 bases). With the DNA end fitting TRBJ2-5 better, the J assignment may be wrong. From germline, CDR1 is MNHEY and CDR2 SMNVEV (reference sequence). CDR3 length: 15 residues. DNA for the CDR3: TGTGCCAGCAGTTTATTCTACGGGATGCAGGAGACCCAGTACTTC. Its translation: CASSLFYGMQETQYF.

This clonotype came up many times. The chain is built from TRBV4-1 and TRBJ2-3, with 8 bases identical to TRBD2. This CDR3 is 18 amino acids long. In germline, CDR1 is MGHRA, CDR2 YSYEKL. Unmatched junction bases numbered 17, after V lost 6 bases and J lost 3 bases. Here the CDR3 reads CASSPRFTASGFTDTQYF. CDR3 DNA: TGCGCCAGCAGTCCAAGATTCACGGCTAGCGGGTTTACAGATACGCAGTATTTT.

Note on this clonotype: A read error may account for a junction end that differs from germline. This rearrangement joins TRBV10-1 to TRBJ2-3, with a possible D match to TRBD2 (6 bases). Germline CDR1 WNHNN, CDR2 SYGVQD (reference sequence). This CDR3 spans 15 amino acids. CDR3 bases: TGCGGCAGCAGTGCGGGGCTGTGGGCCAAAGACACGCAGTATTTT. Its protein is CGSSAGLWAKDTQYF.

This clonotype was detected only a few times. This sequence joins TRBV6-5 and TRBJ2-1; D may correspond to TRBD1 or TRBD2 (5 bases each). The end of the DNA is better explained by TRBJ2-7, so the J call may be wrong. Germline V gene sequence: CDR1 MNHEY, CDR2 SVGAGI. The CDR3 runs to 13 residues. The CDR3 protein is CASSYGGTYEQYF. In nucleotides, the CDR3 is TGTGCCAGCAGTTACGGGGGTACCTACGAGCAGTACTTC.

This chain uses TRBV5-4 with TRBJ2-4, with D perhaps matching TRBD1 or TRBD2 (5 bases each). Germline values: CDR1 SGHNT, CDR2 YYREEE (reference sequence). The CDR3 is made up of 14 amino acids. The CDR3 protein is CGVSGLSGKNTQYF. The CDR3, as DNA: TGTGGCGTCTCGGGGCTGAGCGGCAAAAATACTCAGTACTTC.

This chain links TRBV5-1 with TRBJ2-5; TRBD2 matches at 8 bases. In germline, CDR1 is SGHRS, CDR2 YFSETQ. The ends lost 0 bases at V and 5 bases at J; junction bases unmatched: 15. This CDR3 is built from 18 residues. The DNA of the CDR3 is TGCGCCAGCAGCTTGGCTTCCGTGGGGACTAGTGCGCGGGAGACCCAGTACTTC. Translated, it gives CASSLASVGTSARETQYF.

As regards this clonotype: Sequence at one end of the junction differs from germline and may be a read error. The chain recombines TRBV6-1 with TRBJ2-5; 8 nucleotides agree with TRBD2. The germline CDR1 and CDR2 sequences are MNHNS and SASEGT. The CDR3 consists of 14 residues. This chain's CDR3 is CAGRRGGEQDTQYF. CDR3 DNA: TGTGCGGGCAGACGGGGGGGAGAGCAAGATACGCAGTATTTC.

This chain connects TRBV27 to TRBJ2-6, with D possibly TRBD2 on 5 matching bases. With 4 bases removed from V and 2 bases from J, the gap between germline ends came to 12 bases. The germline V gene has CDR1 MNHEY and CDR2 SMNVEV (reference sequence). The CDR3 covers 16 residues. CDR3 region: CASSSDSFPGANVLTF. DNA for the CDR3: TGTGCCAGCAGTTCGGACTCCTTCCCTGGGGCCAACGTCCTGACTTTC.

Remarks on this clonotype: At one boundary the junction diverges from the germline segment, which might be a read error. The gene calls are TRBV6-1 and TRBJ2-3; D might be TRBD2 (5 bases). The germline CDR1 and CDR2 sequences are MNHNS and SASEGT. This CDR3 spans 11 amino acids. DNA for the CDR3: TGTGCGAGCGGTCTCACAGAGACGCAGTATTTT. It is translated as CASGLTETQYF.

Concerning this clonotype: The CDR3 does not end in the conserved phenylalanine or tryptophan, so this is likely a read error. V and J are TRBV27 and TRBJ2-5; 11 bases are a match to TRBD2. Gene TRBJ2-1 matches the end of the DNA better, so the J call may be wrong. CDR3 length: 13 residues. Germline CDR1 MNHEY, CDR2 SMNVEV (reference sequence). The CDR3 reads CASKLAGGHEQFY. The CDR3, as DNA: TGTGCCAGCAAGCTAGCGGGAGGTCATGAGCAGTTCTAC.

This clonotype has only one observation. The V and J genes are TRBV10-3 and TRBJ2-5; possibly TRBD1 for D (7 bases). V dropped 11 bases and J dropped 0 bases, with 19 bases sitting between them. Germline values: CDR1 ENHRY, CDR2 SYGVKD. The CDR3 has 15 amino acids. In nucleotides, the CDR3 is TGTGCCGGGGGGAAAGGGGGCCGAGACCAAGAGACCCAGTACTTC. Its protein product is CAGGKGGRDQETQYF.

The chain combines TRBV27 with TRBJ2-3, with D perhaps matching TRBD1 or TRBD2 (5 bases each). The DNA matches TRBJ2-4 better at its end, which makes the J call doubtful. Germline V gene data show CDR1 as MNHEY and CDR2 as SMNVEV (reference sequence). This CDR3 region has 15 residues. CDR3 nucleotide sequence: TGTGCCAGCAGTTTGGCGCTCGGGGCCACAGATACTCAGTACTTC. Translation: CASSLALGATDTQYF.

The chain combines TRBV27 with TRBJ2-5; 8 bases map to TRBD2. The V and J ends lost 6 bases and 4 bases, in that order; junction bases with no gene match: 7. Per the germline V gene, CDR1 is MNHEY and CDR2 is SMNVEV (reference sequence). The CDR3 covers 14 residues. As DNA, the CDR3 is TGTGCCAGCAGACGGGGGGGCCGCGTAGAGACCCAGTACTTC. It yields the protein CASRRGGRVETQYF.

This clonotype ranks as medium-sized. The rearrangement joins TRBV27 to TRBJ2-4; D gene ambiguous. The J call may be in error: the DNA end matches TRBJ2-3 better. Germline V gene sequence: CDR1 MNHEY, CDR2 SMNVEV (reference sequence). This CDR3 region has 11 residues. DNA of the CDR3: TGTGCCAGCAGTTTCCTAGATACGCAGTATTTT. It translates to CASSFLDTQYF.

This chain links TRBV7-2 with TRBJ2-1; 14 bases map to TRBD2. Matching the DNA end better, TRBJ2-7 makes the J call doubtful. Germline V CDR1 and CDR2: SGHTA, FQGNSA. This CDR3 is 18 amino acids long. The CDR3 protein is CASSFPGTSGRGSYEQYF. The CDR3 DNA is TGTGCCAGCAGCTTTCCCGGGACTAGCGGGAGAGGGTCCTACGAGCAGTACTTC.

The chain links TRBV6-1 to TRBJ2-3; TRBD2 might be the D (5 bases). The germline V gene encodes CDR1 MNHNS and CDR2 SASEGT. V was trimmed by 6 bases and J by 8 bases, leaving 15 bases between them. CDR3 size: 13 residues. CDR3 nucleotide sequence: TGTGCCAGCAGGAGGGCGGAAACCCCTACGCAGTATTTT. As protein: CASRRAETPTQYF.

The chain employs TRBV3-1 and TRBJ2-7; D not certain. The CDR3 contains 12 residues. Trimming cost V 5 bases and J 4 bases, with 9 bases left between them. Looked up from germline, CDR1 is LGHDT and CDR2 is YNNKEL (reference sequence). The DNA for the CDR3 is TGTGCCAGCAGCGTTACCCCTTACGAGCAGTACTTC. Translating gives CASSVTPYEQYF.